Listed below are T cell receptor beta chains from one sample, sequenced in a study of blood T cell repertoires in COVID-19. This table comes from immunoSEQ multiplex PCR, and its TCRdb copy is limited to in-frame clones, with some not included. The sample lists 120,000 or so clones, around 81% seen once, with about 17% in the top ten. The source material was peripheral blood. The receptors here all came from a man aged 25-45 years with COVID-19, enrolled during active disease. Each CDR3 is given with its conserved first and last residue. D genes are given only for firm matches. Clone size is given for some rows only: seen once, a few or many times, or a class if the clone is expanded.

size	D	V	J	CDR3	DNA
few	-	TRBV3-1/TRBV3-2	TRBJ2-1	CASSPRGTPGPRDEQFF	TGTGCCAGCAGCCCACGAGGGACACCGGGACCGAGGGATGAGCAGTTCTTC
-	-	TRBV11-3	TRBJ2-5	CASSFRDTGGYQETQYF	TGTGCCAGCAGCTTCAGAGACACGGGCGGGTACCAAGAGACCCAGTACTTC
-	-	TRBV10-3	TRBJ1-5	CAISEGRGLNQPQHF	TGTGCCATCAGTGAGGGCAGGGGCCTCAATCAGCCCCAGCATTTT
-	-	TRBV28	TRBJ1-1	CASSSGQNTEAFF	TGTGCCAGCAGCTCTGGACAGAACACTGAAGCTTTCTTT
-	TRBD2	TRBV4-3	TRBJ2-7	CASSQETSGGLHSYEQYF	TGCGCCAGCAGCCAAGAGACTAGCGGGGGGCTTCACTCCTACGAGCAGTACTTC
-	TRBD1	TRBV18	TRBJ1-2	CASSLTGDGYTF	TGTGCCAGCTCACTAACAGGGGATGGCTACACCTTC
-	-	TRBV7-6	TRBJ2-3	CASSLRGSYGTDTQYF	TGTGCCAGCAGCCTCCGCGGGTCATATGGGACAGATACGCAGTATTTT
-	-	TRBV30	TRBJ2-2	CAWRPSLSITTGELFF	TGTGCCTGGAGACCCTCTCTAAGCATTACGACCGGGGAGCTGTTTTTT
-	TRBD1	TRBV6-5	TRBJ1-4	CASRGTANEKLFF	TGTGCCAGCCGGGGGACAGCTAATGAAAAACTGTTTTTT
-	TRBD2	TRBV5-8	TRBJ2-2	CASSLGRTSGTGELFF	TGTGCCAGCAGCTTAGGCAGGACTAGCGGGACCGGGGAGCTGTTTTTT
-	TRBD2	TRBV15	TRBJ2-1	CATSRASGSYNEQFF	TGTGCCACCAGCAGAGCTAGCGGGTCCTACAATGAGCAGTTCTTC
-	TRBD1	TRBV6-1	TRBJ2-3	CASSEAIRGLVDTQYF	TGTGCCAGCAGTGAAGCTATCAGGGGGCTTGTAGATACGCAGTATTTT
few	-	TRBV7-2	TRBJ1-5	CASSTGTNQPQHF	TGTGCCAGCAGCACCGGGACAAATCAGCCCCAGCATTTT
many	TRBD1	TRBV6-6	TRBJ2-7	CASSNGQVKYF	TGTGCCAGCAGTAACGGACAGGTTAAGTACTTC
-	-	TRBV4-1	TRBJ2-7	CASSQGPGDYSYEQYF	TGCGCCAGCAGCCAAGGCCCAGGGGACTACTCCTACGAGCAGTACTTC
-	-	TRBV7-9	TRBJ2-7	CASSQAGQTSYEQYF	TGTGCCAGCAGCCAGGCGGGACAGACATCCTACGAGCAGTACTTC
-	TRBD1	TRBV6-2/TRBV6-3	TRBJ1-1	CASSYSYRGGMNTEAFF	TGTGCCAGCAGTTACTCGTACAGGGGGGGGATGAACACTGAAGCTTTCTTT
-	-	TRBV18	TRBJ2-5	CASSPNGGGQETQYF	TGTGCCAGCTCACCGAATGGGGGAGGCCAAGAGACCCAGTACTTC
-	TRBD2	TRBV7-8	TRBJ2-2	CASSFAGANTGELFF	TGTGCCAGCAGCTTCGCGGGAGCGAACACCGGGGAGCTGTTTTTT
-	TRBD1	TRBV3-1/TRBV3-2	TRBJ1-2	CASSPRPGTGEFSYGYTF	TGTGCCAGCAGCCCGAGACCCGGGACAGGGGAATTTAGCTATGGCTACACCTTC
-	TRBD1	TRBV7-6	TRBJ1-1	CASSRESGGRTEAFF	TGTGCCAGCAGCCGCGAATCAGGGGGAAGGACTGAAGCTTTCTTT
few	-	TRBV28	TRBJ1-4	CASRQLMGPYEKLFF	TGTGCCAGCAGGCAGCTTATGGGCCCTTATGAAAAACTGTTTTTT
-	TRBD1	TRBV7-2	TRBJ1-4	CASSLRNRGSTGKLFF	TGTGCCAGCAGCTTACGTAACAGGGGGTCTACTGGAAAACTGTTTTTT
-	-	TRBV19	TRBJ2-2	CASSNTGLGGTGELFF	TGTGCCAGTAGTAACACAGGTCTCGGGGGCACCGGGGAGCTGTTTTTT
-	TRBD2	TRBV7-2	TRBJ2-2	CASSSLAGDTGELFF	TGTGCCAGCAGCTCACTAGCGGGGGACACCGGGGAGCTGTTTTTT
-	TRBD1	TRBV7-8	TRBJ1-5	CASSPRDRGSNQPQHF	TGTGCCAGCAGCCCCCGGGACAGGGGAAGCAATCAGCCCCAGCATTTT
-	-	TRBV12-3/TRBV12-4	TRBJ2-2	CASLHSGELFF	TGTGCCAGCCTTCACTCCGGGGAGCTGTTTTTT
-	-	TRBV4-3	TRBJ2-2	CASSQDYGVTGELFF	TGCGCCAGCAGCCAAGATTATGGAGTCACCGGGGAGCTGTTTTTT
-	TRBD1	TRBV5-1	TRBJ1-2	CASSPDRGTYGYTF	TGCGCCAGCAGCCCCGACAGGGGGACCTATGGCTACACCTTC
-	TRBD1	TRBV19	TRBJ1-4	CASRPATGLGEKLFF	TGTGCCAGTAGGCCAGCGACAGGGTTGGGGGAAAAACTGTTTTTT